The present T cell receptor (beta chain) was sequenced within a study of blood T cells in healthy people across ages. This clonotype was seen only a few times. Through a sample-barcoded 5' primer and a J-beta primer mix, a second PCR was run for roughly 7 to 12 cycles. TCRdb independently ran MiXCR on the 5' RACE reads; one entry per CDR3 protein. The table shows some 760,000 distinct CDR3 sequences, with about 25% occurring only once. The V gene's germline CDR1 is SGHKS and CDR2 YYEKEE (reference sequence). This CDR3 region has 18 residues. These same records also appear under a second study, on T cells of mothers and their children.

The chain has TRBV5-5 and TRBJ2-5, with 12 bases fitting TRBD1. Matching the DNA end better, TRBJ2-1 makes the J call doubtful. The sequencing input was blood. The TCR comes from a boy between 5 and 17 years old in good health. Here the CDR3 DNA reads TGTGCCAGCAGGGCGGGACAGGGGGCGCGGGCGCTGTGGAATGAGCAGTTCTTC. This encodes CASRAGQGARALWNEQFF.